This TCR beta chain was identified in a study of radiation and T cells in renal cell carcinoma. Time point meaning: blood 4 weeks post-SBRT, at nephrectomy. Described treatment: 15 Gy SBRT to primary tumor, nephrectomy 4 weeks later. Nephrectomy followed 15 Gy stereotactic body radiation by 4 weeks. This renal cell carcinoma was of the clear cell type. This clone was observed a handful of times. The CDR3 spans 14 residues. CDR1 and CDR2 from the germline V gene are SGDLS and YYNGEE. Trimming pared 4 bases from V and 3 bases from J, leaving 11 bases between. Profiled with immunoSEQ multiplex PCR; TCRdb holds only in-frame clones, not every one. The table has about 90,000 clones, 84% seen once.

J is TRBJ1-5 and V is TRBV9, with D unresolved. Sequences were derived from blood, sampled from a patient whose treatment included radiotherapy and nephrectomy. The sequence came from a man between 60 and 75 years old with renal cell carcinoma. The CDR3 DNA is TGTGCCAGCAGCCTGGGCCCTTTCAATCAGCCCCAGCATTTT. It is translated as CASSLGPFNQPQHF. Variable domain in full (rest from reference TRBV9 and TRBJ1-5): DSGVTQTPKHLITATGQRVTLRCSPRSGDLSVYWYQQSLDQGLQFLIQYYNGEERAKGNILERFSAQQFPDLHSELNLSSLELGDSALYFCASSLGPFNQPQHFGDGTRLSIL.